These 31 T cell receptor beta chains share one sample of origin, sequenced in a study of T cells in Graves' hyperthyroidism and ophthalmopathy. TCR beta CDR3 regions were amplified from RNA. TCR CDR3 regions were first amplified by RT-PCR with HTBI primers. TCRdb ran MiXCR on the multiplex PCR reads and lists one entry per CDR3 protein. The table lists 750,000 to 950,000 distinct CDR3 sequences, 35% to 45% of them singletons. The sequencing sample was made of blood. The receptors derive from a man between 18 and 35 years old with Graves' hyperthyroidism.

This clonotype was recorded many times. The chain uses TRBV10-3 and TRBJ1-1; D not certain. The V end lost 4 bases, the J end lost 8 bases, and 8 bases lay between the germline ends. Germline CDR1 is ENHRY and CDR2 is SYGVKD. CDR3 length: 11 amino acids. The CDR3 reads CAISAEFEAFF. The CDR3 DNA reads TGTGCCATCAGTGCAGAATTCGAAGCTTTCTTT.

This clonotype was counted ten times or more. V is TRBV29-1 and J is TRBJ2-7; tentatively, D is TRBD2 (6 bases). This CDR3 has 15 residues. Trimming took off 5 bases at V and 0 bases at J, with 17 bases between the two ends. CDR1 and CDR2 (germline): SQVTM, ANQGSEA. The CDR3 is CSVLDGAGSSYEQYF. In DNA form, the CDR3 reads TGCAGCGTTCTGGATGGGGCGGGGAGCTCCTACGAGCAGTACTTC.

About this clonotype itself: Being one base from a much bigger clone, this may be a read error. CDR3 residues: CSVSLAGVILGTQYF. Here the CDR3 DNA reads TGCAGCGTTTCGTTGGCGGGAGTTATTCTTGGGACCCAGTACTTC. The chain employs TRBV29-1 and TRBJ2-5; 7 bases map to TRBD2. Germline V CDR1 and CDR2: SQVTM, ANQGSEA. This CDR3 spans 15 amino acids. The V and J ends lost 5 bases and 7 bases, in that order; junction bases with no gene match: 16.

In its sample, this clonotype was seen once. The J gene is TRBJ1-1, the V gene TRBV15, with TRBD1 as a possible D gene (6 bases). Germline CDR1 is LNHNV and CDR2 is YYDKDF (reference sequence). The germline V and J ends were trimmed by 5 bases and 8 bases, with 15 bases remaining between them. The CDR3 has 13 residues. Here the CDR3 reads CATSGSPGGEAFF. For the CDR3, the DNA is TGTGCCACCAGCGGTTCCCCGGGGGGCGAAGCTTTCTTT.

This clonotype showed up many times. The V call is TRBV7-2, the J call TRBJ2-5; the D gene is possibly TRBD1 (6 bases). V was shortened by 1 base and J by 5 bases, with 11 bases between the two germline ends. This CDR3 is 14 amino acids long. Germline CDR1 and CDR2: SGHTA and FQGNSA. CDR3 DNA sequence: TGTGCCAGCAGCTTAGTTTCCGGACAGGAGACCCAGTACTTC. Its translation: CASSLVSGQETQYF.

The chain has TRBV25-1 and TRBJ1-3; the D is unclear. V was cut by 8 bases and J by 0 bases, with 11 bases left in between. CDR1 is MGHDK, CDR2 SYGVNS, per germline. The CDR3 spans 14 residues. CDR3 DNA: TGTGCCAGCGGCGACGGGAGCTCTGGAAACACCATATATTTT. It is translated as CASGDGSSGNTIYF.

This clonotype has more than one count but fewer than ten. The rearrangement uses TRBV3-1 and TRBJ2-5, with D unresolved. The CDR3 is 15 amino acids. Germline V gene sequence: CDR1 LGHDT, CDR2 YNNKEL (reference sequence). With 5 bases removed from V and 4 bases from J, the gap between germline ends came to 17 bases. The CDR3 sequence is CASSRTGAEAETQYF. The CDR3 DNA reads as TGTGCCAGCAGCAGGACCGGAGCCGAGGCAGAGACCCAGTACTTC.

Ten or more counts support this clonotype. CDR3 in amino acids: CASSMGAYQETQYF. CDR3 sequence (DNA): TGTGCCAGTAGTATGGGAGCGTACCAAGAGACCCAGTACTTC. The chain has TRBV19 and TRBJ2-5, with a tentative D call TRBD2 (5 bases). Deletions cut 3 bases from V and 0 bases from J, with 8 bases between. This CDR3 contains 14 residues. The germline V gene encodes CDR1 LNHDA and CDR2 SQIVND (reference sequence).

The DNA of the CDR3 is TGCGCCAGCAGCCAAGATCCAAACGAGAAGTGGAACACCATATATTTT. It yields the protein CASSQDPNEKWNTIYF. This chain connects TRBV4-1 to TRBJ1-3; D is uncertain. V lost 0 bases to trimming and J lost 7 bases, with 16 bases between them. The CDR3 sequence is 16 residues long. Per germline, CDR1 MGHRA and CDR2 YSYEKL.

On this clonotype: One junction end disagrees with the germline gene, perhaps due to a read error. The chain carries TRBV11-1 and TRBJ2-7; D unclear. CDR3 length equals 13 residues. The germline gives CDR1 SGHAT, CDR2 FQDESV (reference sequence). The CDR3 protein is CAGSLGNGYEQYF. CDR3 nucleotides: TGTGCCGGCAGCTTAGGGAACGGGTACGAGCAGTACTTC.

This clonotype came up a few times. CDR3 residues: CASKGVAAINNQPQHF. As DNA, the CDR3 is TGTGCCAGTAAAGGAGTCGCTGCGATCAACAATCAGCCCCAGCATTTT. V usage is TRBV19 and J usage is TRBJ1-5; no clear D gene. From germline, CDR1 is LNHDA and CDR2 SQIVND (reference sequence). Trimming cost V 7 bases and J 3 bases, with 19 bases left between them. The CDR3 sequence is 16 residues long.

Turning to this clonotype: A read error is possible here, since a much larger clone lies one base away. The CDR3 sequence is CASSLEWGNTEAFF. In DNA form, the CDR3 reads TGCGCCAGCAGCTTGGAGTGGGGGAACACTGAAGCTTTCTTT. This rearrangement joins TRBV13 to TRBJ1-1; D uncertain. The CDR3 spans 14 residues. In germline, CDR1 is PRHDT, CDR2 FYEKMQ (reference sequence).

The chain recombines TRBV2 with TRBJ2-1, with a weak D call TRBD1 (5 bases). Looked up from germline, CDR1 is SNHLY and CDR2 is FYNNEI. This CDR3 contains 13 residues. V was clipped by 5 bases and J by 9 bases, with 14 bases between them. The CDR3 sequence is CASSSLGVFEQFF. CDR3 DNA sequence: TGTGCCAGCAGTAGCCTAGGGGTTTTTGAGCAGTTCTTC.

CDR3 DNA sequence: TGCGCCAGCAGCTTGGATCGGGTACTCTCTGGAAACACCATATATTTT. It specifies CASSLDRVLSGNTIYF. The J gene is TRBJ1-3, the V gene TRBV5-1; no clear D. V dropped 0 bases and J dropped 0 bases, with 10 bases sitting between them. Germline V CDR1 and CDR2: SGHRS, YFSETQ. The length of the CDR3 is 16 residues.

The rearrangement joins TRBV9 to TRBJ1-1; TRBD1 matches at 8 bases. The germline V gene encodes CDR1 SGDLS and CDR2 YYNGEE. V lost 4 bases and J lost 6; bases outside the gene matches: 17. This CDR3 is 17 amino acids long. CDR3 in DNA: TGTGCCAGCAGCCCTTATCAGGGGGCCTACAACGTCCCTGAAGCTTTCTTT. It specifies CASSPYQGAYNVPEAFF.

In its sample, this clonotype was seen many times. The CDR3 loop is CASRPGQGNYGYTF. The CDR3 region has the DNA TGTGCCAGCAGGCCAGGACAGGGGAACTATGGCTACACCTTC. The chain carries TRBV7-9 and TRBJ1-2, with TRBD1 matching 9 bases. After removal of 6 bases from V and 2 bases from J, the junction contained 4 bases not matched to a gene. The germline V gene has CDR1 SEHNR and CDR2 FQNEAQ (reference sequence). The CDR3 has 14 amino acids.

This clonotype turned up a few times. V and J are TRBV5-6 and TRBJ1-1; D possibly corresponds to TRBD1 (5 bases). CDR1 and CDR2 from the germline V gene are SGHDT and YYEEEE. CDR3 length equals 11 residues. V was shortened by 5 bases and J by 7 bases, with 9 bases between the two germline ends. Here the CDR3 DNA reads TGTGCCAGCAGTTCAGGGTATGAAGCTTTCTTT. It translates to CASSSGYEAFF.

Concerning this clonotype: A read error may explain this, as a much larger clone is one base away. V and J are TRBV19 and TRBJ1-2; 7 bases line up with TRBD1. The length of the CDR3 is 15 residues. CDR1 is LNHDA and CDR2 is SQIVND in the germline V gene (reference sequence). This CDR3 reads CASGIERTGDYGYTF. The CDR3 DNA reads TGTGCCAGTGGTATCGAGAGGACAGGAGACTATGGCTACACCTTC.

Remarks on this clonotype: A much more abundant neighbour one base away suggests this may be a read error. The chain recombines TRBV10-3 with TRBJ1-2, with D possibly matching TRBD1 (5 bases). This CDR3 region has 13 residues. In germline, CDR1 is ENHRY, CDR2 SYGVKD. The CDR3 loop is CAINGGSGYGCTF. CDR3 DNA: TGTGCCATCAACGGGGGTAGCGGCTATGGCTGCACCTTC.

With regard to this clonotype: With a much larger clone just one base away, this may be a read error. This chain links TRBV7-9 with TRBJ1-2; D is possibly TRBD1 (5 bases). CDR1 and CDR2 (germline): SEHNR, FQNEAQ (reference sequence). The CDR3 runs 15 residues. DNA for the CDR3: TGTGCCAGCAGCTTAGCGTCTCAGGGAGCGGGTGGCTACATCTTC. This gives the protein CASSLASQGAGGYIF.

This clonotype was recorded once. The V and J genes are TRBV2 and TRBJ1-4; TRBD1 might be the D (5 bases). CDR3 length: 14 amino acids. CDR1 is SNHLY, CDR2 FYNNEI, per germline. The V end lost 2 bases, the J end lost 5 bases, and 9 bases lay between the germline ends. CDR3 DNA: TGTGCCAGCAGTGAAAGGGGACGGAATGAAAAACTGTTTTTT. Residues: CASSERGRNEKLFF.

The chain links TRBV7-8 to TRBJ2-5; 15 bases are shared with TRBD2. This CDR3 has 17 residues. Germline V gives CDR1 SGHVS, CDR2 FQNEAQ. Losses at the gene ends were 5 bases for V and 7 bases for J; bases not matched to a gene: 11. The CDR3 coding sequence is TGTGCCAGCAGCCCGGGACTAGCGGGGGGTGCCTGGGTGACCCAGTACTTC. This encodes CASSPGLAGGAWVTQYF.

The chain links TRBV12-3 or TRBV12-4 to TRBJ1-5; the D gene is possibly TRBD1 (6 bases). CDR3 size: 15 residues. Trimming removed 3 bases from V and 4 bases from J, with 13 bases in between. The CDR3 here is CASSLVLQGNQPQHF. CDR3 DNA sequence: TGTGCCAGCAGTTTGGTACTTCAGGGGAATCAGCCCCAGCATTTT.

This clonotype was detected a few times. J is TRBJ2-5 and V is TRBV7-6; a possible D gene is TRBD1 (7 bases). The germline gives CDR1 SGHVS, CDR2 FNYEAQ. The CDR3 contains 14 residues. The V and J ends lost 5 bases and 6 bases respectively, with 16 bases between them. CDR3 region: CASSPDYRGKTQYF. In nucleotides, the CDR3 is TGTGCCAGCAGCCCGGACTACAGGGGAAAGACCCAGTACTTC.

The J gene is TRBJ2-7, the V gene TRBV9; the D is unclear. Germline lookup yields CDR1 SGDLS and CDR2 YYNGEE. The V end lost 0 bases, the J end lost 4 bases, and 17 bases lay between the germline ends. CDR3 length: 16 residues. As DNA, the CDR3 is TGTGCCAGCAGCGTAGAAGGCAGCTCCTCCGTTTACGAGCAGTACTTC. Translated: CASSVEGSSSVYEQYF.

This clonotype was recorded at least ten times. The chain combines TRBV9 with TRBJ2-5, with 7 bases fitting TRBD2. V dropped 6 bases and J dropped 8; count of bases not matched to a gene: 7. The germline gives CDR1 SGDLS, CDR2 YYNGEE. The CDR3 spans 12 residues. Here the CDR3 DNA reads TGTGCCAGCAACTCCGGGGGGATAACCCAGTACTTC. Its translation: CASNSGGITQYF. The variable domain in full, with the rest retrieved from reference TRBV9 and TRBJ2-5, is DSGVTQTPKHLITATGQRVTLRCSPRSGDLSVYWYQQSLDQGLQFLIQYYNGEERAKGNILERFSAQQFPDLHSELNLSSLELGDSALYFCASNSGGITQYFGPGTRLLVL.

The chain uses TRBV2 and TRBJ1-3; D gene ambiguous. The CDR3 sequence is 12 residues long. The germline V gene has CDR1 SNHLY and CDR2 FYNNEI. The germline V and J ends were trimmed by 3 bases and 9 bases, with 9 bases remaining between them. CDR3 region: CASSDLWSTIYF. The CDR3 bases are TGTGCCAGCAGTGACCTCTGGAGCACCATATATTTT. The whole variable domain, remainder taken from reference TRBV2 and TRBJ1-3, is EPEVTQTPSHQVTQMGQEVILRCVPISNHLYFYWYRQILGQKVEFLVSFYNNEISEKSEIFDDQFSVERPDGSNFTLKIRSTKLEDSAMYFCASSDLWSTIYFGEGSWLTVV.

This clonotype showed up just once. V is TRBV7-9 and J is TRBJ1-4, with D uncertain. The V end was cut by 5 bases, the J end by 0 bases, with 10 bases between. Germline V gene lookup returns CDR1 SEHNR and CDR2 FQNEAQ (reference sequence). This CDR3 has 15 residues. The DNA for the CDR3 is TGTGCCAGCAGCCAGCAACGAGCAACTAATGAAAAACTGTTTTTT. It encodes CASSQQRATNEKLFF.

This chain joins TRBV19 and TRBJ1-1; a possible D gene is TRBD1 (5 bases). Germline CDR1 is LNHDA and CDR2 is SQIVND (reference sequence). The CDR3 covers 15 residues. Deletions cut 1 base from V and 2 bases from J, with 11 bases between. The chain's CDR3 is CASSIGVGVNTEAFF. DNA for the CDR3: TGTGCCAGTAGTATAGGAGTGGGGGTTAACACTGAAGCTTTCTTT.

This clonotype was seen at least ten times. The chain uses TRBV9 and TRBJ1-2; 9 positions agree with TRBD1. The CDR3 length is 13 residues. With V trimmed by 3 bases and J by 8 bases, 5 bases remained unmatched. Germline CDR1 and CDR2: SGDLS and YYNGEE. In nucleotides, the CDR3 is TGTGCCAGCAGCGCCGACAGGGGGATCGGCTACACCTTC. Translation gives CASSADRGIGYTF. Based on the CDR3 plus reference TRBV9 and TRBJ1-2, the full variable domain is DSGVTQTPKHLITATGQRVTLRCSPRSGDLSVYWYQQSLDQGLQFLIQYYNGEERAKGNILERFSAQQFPDLHSELNLSSLELGDSALYFCASSADRGIGYTFGSGTRLTVV.

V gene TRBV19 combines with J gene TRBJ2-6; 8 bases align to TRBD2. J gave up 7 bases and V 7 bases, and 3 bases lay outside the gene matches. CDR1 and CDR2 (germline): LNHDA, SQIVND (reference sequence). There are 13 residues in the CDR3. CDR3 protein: CASKVAGANVLTF. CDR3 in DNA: TGTGCCAGTAAAGTAGCGGGAGCCAACGTCCTGACTTTC.